These T cell receptor beta chains were read from a single sample in a study of CD8 T cells in ankylosing spondylitis. From the 5' RACE reads, TCRdb called clonotypes with MiXCR, one entry per CDR3 protein. The sample comprises about 200,000 distinct CDR3 sequences, roughly 12% of which are singletons, and 15% to 20% rests with the top ten. The sequenced material came from blood, either unsorted or a sorted T cell fraction (not recorded which). These receptors all stem from a male donor with ankylosing spondylitis or in good health (not recorded which). Both conserved end residues are part of each CDR3. Where a row states a size, it is once, few, many or the class of an expanded clone; other rows omit it.

TRBV6-1	NA	TRBJ1-2	CASSAREGNGYTF
TRBV14	NA	TRBJ2-3	CASSQEGQGTDTQYF
TRBV11-3	few	TRBJ2-2	CASSSPGTDTGELFF
TRBV6-2/TRBV6-3	few	TRBJ2-2	CASDMTGGDTGELFF
TRBV6-1	NA	TRBJ2-2	CASSERAGDSTGELFF
TRBV7-9	few	TRBJ1-1	CASSPNDGLNTEAFF
TRBV10-3	NA	TRBJ1-1	CAITQGNTEAFF
TRBV12-3/TRBV12-4	NA	TRBJ2-7	CASSLTGVGAYEQYF
TRBV10-3	NA	TRBJ2-7	CAIRGTSGSAAALHSYEQYF
TRBV29-1	few	TRBJ2-1	CSAGGLSGLVYNEQFF
TRBV10-2	many	TRBJ2-7	CASSESDVELAGGPSEQYF
TRBV27	few	TRBJ2-3	CASSFRPWASTDTQYF
TRBV6-5	few	TRBJ1-1	CASSYVLQGNTEAFF
TRBV13	few	TRBJ1-5	CASSRATQPQHF
TRBV7-2	many	TRBJ2-3	CASSPYSGDTQYF
TRBV12-3/TRBV12-4	many	TRBJ2-1	CASSSLAGDSYNEQFF
TRBV30	many	TRBJ2-2	CTLKSQTGDTGELFF
TRBV30	NA	TRBJ1-5	CAWSVRWGKGDQPQHF
TRBV10-2	NA	TRBJ1-6	CASSPNSPLHF
TRBV7-8	few	TRBJ1-2	CASSLGAGERYTF
TRBV15	many	TRBJ1-1	CATKSQGSAEAFF
TRBV14	NA	TRBJ2-7	CASSQDALGGVRLDHSYEQYF
TRBV12-3/TRBV12-4	few	TRBJ2-7	CASSLGDFSYEQYF
TRBV30	NA	TRBJ2-1	CAWSVAGDNEQFF
TRBV27	few	TRBJ1-5	CASSTTGANQPQHF
TRBV2	NA	TRBJ1-1	CASSQRQGMNTEAFF
TRBV7-8	few	TRBJ1-1	CASSSRRSRGNTEAFF
TRBV3-1	few	TRBJ2-7	CASSQPGTLRYEQYF
TRBV5-6	NA	TRBJ2-1	CASSLTRKEQFF
TRBV4-1	few	TRBJ1-5	CASSQEWAGNQPQHF
TRBV12-3/TRBV12-4	few	TRBJ2-1	CASSLGEIPYNEQFF
TRBV5-1	many	TRBJ2-1	CASSLEASNEQFF
TRBV12-3/TRBV12-4	many	TRBJ2-1	CASSLASSYNEQFF
TRBV15	NA	TRBJ2-3	CATSRDLWGTDTQYF
TRBV2	few	TRBJ2-7	CASSEAETTSGDLYEQYF
TRBV12-3/TRBV12-4	few	TRBJ2-1	CASRPDRDYNEQFF
TRBV12-3/TRBV12-4	NA	TRBJ2-2	CASSLAGGLTGELFF
TRBV6-1	once	TRBJ2-1	CASSLGTGGVWEQFF
TRBV11-2	NA	TRBJ2-1	CASSSLGVQYNEQFF
TRBV4-1	NA	TRBJ2-7	CASSQDRNSGRFEQYF
TRBV12-3/TRBV12-4	few	TRBJ2-2	CASSLEVAGELFF
TRBV29-1	many	TRBJ2-1	CSTTSGRDYEQFF
TRBV6-1	NA	TRBJ2-7	CASSEAWAGGSYEQYF
TRBV10-2	many	TRBJ2-7	CASSVLGGPYEQYF
TRBV19	few	TRBJ2-7	CASSISVGDEGYYEQYF
TRBV4-1	many	TRBJ2-5	CASSQFMGLAGSLRQETQYF
TRBV15	NA	TRBJ2-1	CATSRDTTRAPYNEQFF
TRBV7-9	NA	TRBJ2-5	CASSPSTGETQYF
TRBV6-5	few	TRBJ2-7	CASSYGGGLAEQYF
TRBV7-9	many	TRBJ1-1	CASSLDAGQQAFF
TRBV7-9	NA	TRBJ2-7	CASSSPGTGEYEQYF
TRBV7-9	NA	TRBJ1-5	CASSLEEDRDQPQHF
TRBV7-9	few	TRBJ2-3	CASSPPGGSDTQYF
TRBV27	NA	TRBJ2-7	CASTPAGSAYEQYF
TRBV6-1	NA	TRBJ2-1	CASSRSGRALAYNEQFF
TRBV5-1	many	TRBJ2-3	CASSFTSVSTDTQYF
TRBV6-1	NA	TRBJ2-5	CASSPSTGLRETQYF
TRBV2	NA	TRBJ2-1	CASENTGQGDNEQFF
TRBV11-2	few	TRBJ2-3	CASSPGLITDTQYF
TRBV4-1	few	TRBJ1-1	CASSPTGPARTEAFF